The T cell receptor (beta chain) under discussion was sequenced for a study of identical twins. TCRdb re-called the 5' RACE reads through MiXCR, storing one row per CDR3 protein. The sample lists hundreds of thousands of distinct CDR3 sequences; around 21% were seen once. The V gene's germline CDR1 is LGHNA and CDR2 YNFKEQ. V lost 0 bases and J 8 bases, leaving 14 bases between the germline ends. This CDR3 has 15 amino acids. This sample also belongs to another study, concerning T cells expressing NK-cell markers.

This chain connects TRBV4-2 to TRBJ2-1; TRBD2 is a possible D gene (7 bases). Sequenced input: PBMCs. The source of this sequence is a woman between 18 and 30 years old in good health. The CDR3 loop is CASSQDRRGGDEQFF. DNA for the CDR3: TGTGCCAGCAGCCAAGATCGGAGGGGGGGCGATGAGCAGTTCTTC.